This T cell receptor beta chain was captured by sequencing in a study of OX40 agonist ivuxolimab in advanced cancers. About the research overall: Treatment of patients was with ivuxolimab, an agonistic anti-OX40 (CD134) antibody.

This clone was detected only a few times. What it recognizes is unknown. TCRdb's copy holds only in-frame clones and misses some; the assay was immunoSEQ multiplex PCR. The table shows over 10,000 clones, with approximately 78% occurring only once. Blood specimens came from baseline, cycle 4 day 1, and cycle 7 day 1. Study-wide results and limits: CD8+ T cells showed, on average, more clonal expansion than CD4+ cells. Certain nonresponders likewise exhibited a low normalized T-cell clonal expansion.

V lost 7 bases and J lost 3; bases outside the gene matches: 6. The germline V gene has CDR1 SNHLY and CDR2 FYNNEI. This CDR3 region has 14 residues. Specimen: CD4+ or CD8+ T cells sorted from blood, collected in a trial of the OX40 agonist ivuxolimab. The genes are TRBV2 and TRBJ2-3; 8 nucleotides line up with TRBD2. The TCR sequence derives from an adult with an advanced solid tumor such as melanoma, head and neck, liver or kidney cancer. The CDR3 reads CASIPAGVTDTQYF. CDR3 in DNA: TGTGCCAGCATCCCAGCGGGGGTAACAGATACGCAGTATTTT.